Listed here are 20 T cell receptor beta chains from one sample, sequenced in a study of T cell responses to AZD1222 COVID-19 vaccine. Sequenced by immunoSEQ multiplex PCR; TCRdb stores in-frame clones only, minus some. The repertoire holds 130,000 or so clones, with approximately 90% as singletons. Sequenced material: peripheral blood, taken 28 days after the second dose of the MenACWY control vaccine. Receptors originate from an adult who received the MenACWY meningococcal vaccine as a control.

The gene calls are TRBV28 and TRBJ1-5, with TRBD1 identical over 8 bases. CDR3 length: 15 amino acids. Looked up from germline, CDR1 is MDHEN and CDR2 is SYDVKM. V was pared by 7 bases and J by 4 bases, with 9 bases of the junction left unmatched. The CDR3 loop reads CASTEARQGNQPQHF. In DNA form, the CDR3 reads TGTGCCAGCACCGAAGCGCGACAGGGGAATCAGCCCCAGCATTTT.

The genes are TRBV27 and TRBJ2-7; the match to TRBD2 covers 7 bases. From germline, CDR1 is MNHEY and CDR2 SMNVEV (reference sequence). The CDR3 is 15 amino acids. V was pared by 10 bases and J by 5 bases, with 17 bases of the junction left unmatched. The CDR3 loop is CATKSDWTRKDEQYF. The CDR3 DNA follows: TGTGCCACTAAAAGTGATTGGACTAGGAAGGACGAGCAGTACTTC.

This clone was observed once. The chain carries TRBV21-1 and TRBJ2-3; the table's D call TRBD2 went unverified against the DNA. TRBV21-1 is noted as a pseudogene. The CDR3 contains 15 residues. For the CDR3, the DNA is TGTGCCAGCGTCAACCGAGGGCGCACTAGGGATACGCAGTATTTT. It specifies CASVNRGRTRDTQYF.

This chain uses TRBV3-1 (or the pseudogene TRBV3-2) with TRBJ2-7; 9 bases are shared with TRBD2. This CDR3 spans 15 amino acids. V was pared by 2 bases and J by 3 bases, with 5 bases of the junction left unmatched. Germline assignment: CDR1 LGHDT and CDR2 YNNKEL (reference sequence). The chain's CDR3 is CASSQMGTSIYEQYF. The CDR3 nucleotides are TGTGCCAGCAGCCAAATGGGGACTAGCATCTACGAGCAGTACTTC.

The CDR3 spells CATSRGGAPYNEQFF. For the CDR3, the DNA is TGTGCCACCAGCAGAGGGGGGGCCCCCTACAATGAGCAGTTCTTC. The chain is built from TRBV15 and TRBJ2-1; D may correspond to TRBD1 or TRBD2 (6 bases each). V was pared by 1 base and J by 2 bases, with 9 bases between. Germline V CDR1 and CDR2: LNHNV, YYDKDF (reference sequence). The CDR3 length is 15 residues. The full variable domain, with the rest looked up from reference TRBV15 and TRBJ2-1, is DAMVIQNPRYQVTQFGKPVTLSCSQTLNHNVMYWYQQKSSQAPKLLFHYYDKDFNNEADTPDNFQSRRPNTSFCFLDIRSPGLGDTAMYLCATSRGGAPYNEQFFGPGTRLTVL.

The chain uses TRBV5-1 and TRBJ1-1; D ambiguous. This CDR3 comprises 14 residues. CDR1 SGHRS and CDR2 YFSETQ come from the germline V gene. V was cut by 2 bases and J by 1 base, with 9 bases left in between. CDR3 region: CASSLFLENTEAFF. The CDR3 nucleotides are TGCGCCAGCAGCTTATTCCTCGAGAACACTGAAGCTTTCTTT.

V and J are TRBV10-2 and TRBJ2-3; TRBD2 matches 7 bases. Per germline, CDR1 WSHSY and CDR2 SAAADI. Losses at the gene ends were 6 bases for V and 5 bases for J; bases not matched to a gene: 11. The CDR3 sequence is 15 residues long. CDR3 sequence reads: CASRERAGVRDTQYF. The CDR3 coding sequence is TGCGCCAGCAGGGAGCGCGCGGGAGTCAGAGATACGCAGTATTTT.

V is TRBV2 and J is TRBJ1-6, with D unresolved. The V gene's germline CDR1 is SNHLY and CDR2 FYNNEI. V lost 3 bases and J 9 bases, leaving 18 bases between the germline ends. The CDR3 contains 16 residues. In nucleotides, the CDR3 is TGTGCCAGCAGTGATCAACTACGGGGAAATGGTTCACCCCTCCACTTT. Protein: CASSDQLRGNGSPLHF.

The V and J genes are TRBV27 and TRBJ2-3, with 9 bases matching TRBD1. From germline, CDR1 is MNHEY and CDR2 SMNVEV (reference sequence). V trimming: 6 bases; J trimming: 10 bases; junction bases outside the gene matches: 14. There are 15 residues in the CDR3. The CDR3 region has the DNA TGTGCCAGCAGAACCGGGACAGGGACCCCCGCTCCGCAGTATTTT. It is translated as CASRTGTGTPAPQYF.

The chain's CDR3 is CASSSDRAVNYGYTF. The DNA of the CDR3 is TGTGCCAGCAGTTCCGACAGGGCGGTGAACTATGGCTACACCTTC. V usage is TRBV6-5 and J usage is TRBJ1-2; 7 bases line up with TRBD1. The CDR3 sequence is 15 residues long. Germline CDR1 reads MNHEY; CDR2 reads SVGAGI. The V segment lost 4 bases and the J segment 2 bases; nucleotides outside the gene matches: 7.

The gene calls are TRBV6-1 and TRBJ2-3; D is uncertain. The CDR3 has 12 residues. In germline, CDR1 is MNHNS, CDR2 SASEGT. Trimming stripped 2 bases from V and 10 bases from J, with 10 bases between. Here the CDR3 reads CASSEMYGSQYF. CDR3 coding DNA: TGTGCCAGCAGTGAAATGTACGGCTCGCAGTATTTT.

As to this clone: Mismatch with germline at one junction end may stem from a read error. Additional DNA sequences in this sample encode the identical CDR3. This chain links TRBV7-9 with TRBJ2-2; 7 bases agree with TRBD2. Germline-derived CDR1 and CDR2 are SEHNR and FQNEAQ (reference sequence). The CDR3 is made up of 14 amino acids. The CDR3 nucleotides read TGTGCCAGTAGCTCCGGGGACTACGAGGGGGAGCTGTTTTTT. The encoded protein is CASSSGDYEGELFF.

The rearrangement links TRBV5-1 to TRBJ2-1; 7 bases map to TRBD2. Per germline, CDR1 SGHRS and CDR2 YFSETQ. CDR3 size: 16 residues. V was pared by 1 base and J by 0 bases, with 4 bases of the junction left unmatched. The CDR3: CASSLPSGNSYNEQFF. For the CDR3, the DNA is TGCGCCAGCAGCTTGCCTAGCGGAAACTCCTACAATGAGCAGTTCTTC.

The chain recombines TRBV6-1 with TRBJ1-1; no reliable D call. Trimming left V 5 bases short and J 6 bases short, with 13 bases between. In germline, CDR1 is MNHNS, CDR2 SASEGT. The CDR3 has 13 residues. CDR3 DNA sequence: TGTGCCAGCAGTTCTCCAGCCGGATCTGAAGCTTTCTTT. Protein: CASSSPAGSEAFF.

The chain has TRBV6-2 or TRBV6-3 and TRBJ2-1; the D is unclear. V lost 2 bases and J lost 5, with 7 bases in between. CDR1 and CDR2 from the germline V gene are MNHEY and SVGEGT. The CDR3 contains 13 residues. CDR3: CASSYSQNNEQFF. The CDR3 DNA is TGTGCCAGCAGTTACAGTCAGAACAATGAGCAGTTCTTC.

This chain uses TRBV2 with TRBJ1-6; no firm D call. This CDR3 contains 16 residues. Germline lookup yields CDR1 SNHLY and CDR2 FYNNEI. Between the trimmed V and J ends, which lost 4 bases and 10 bases, there was a span of 20 bases. CDR3 nucleotides: TGTGCCAGCAGTGGGCCGGCAGGATTTGGTGGATCACCCCTCCACTTT. Its protein product is CASSGPAGFGGSPLHF.

The chain has TRBV13 and TRBJ2-1; 8 bases align to TRBD2. From germline, CDR1 is PRHDT and CDR2 FYEKMQ (reference sequence). The CDR3 consists of 18 residues. The junction had 15 bases not matched to a gene; V was cut back by 5 bases and J by 3 bases. The CDR3 sequence: CASSPTPLERESYNEQFF. In DNA form, the CDR3 reads TGTGCCAGCAGCCCAACCCCACTCGAGCGGGAGAGCTACAATGAGCAGTTCTTC.

The chain joins TRBV28 to TRBJ2-7; tentatively, D is TRBD2 (7 bases). The CDR3 loop spans 15 amino acids. Trimming left V 0 bases short and J 2 bases short, with 11 bases between. Germline V gives CDR1 MDHEN, CDR2 SYDVKM. CDR3 amino acids: CASSLWAGATYEQYF. The DNA for the CDR3 is TGTGCCAGCAGTTTATGGGCGGGGGCCACCTACGAGCAGTACTTC.

The J gene is TRBJ1-6, the V gene TRBV6-5, with D perhaps matching TRBD1 (6 bases). Germline V lookup: CDR1 MNHEY, CDR2 SVGAGI. The length of the CDR3 is 13 residues. The V end was cut by 8 bases, the J end by 10 bases, with 15 bases between. The CDR3 loop reads CASSRQVISPLHF. DNA for the CDR3: TGTGCCAGCTCTCGACAGGTTATCTCACCCCTCCACTTT.

This chain joins TRBV28 and TRBJ2-2; 9 bases are shared with TRBD2. The J segment lost 7 bases and the V segment lost 7 bases, leaving 10 bases of the junction unmatched. CDR1 MDHEN and CDR2 SYDVKM come from the germline V gene. The CDR3 contains 15 residues. CDR3 loop: CASTLAGRAHGELFF. The CDR3 DNA is TGTGCCAGCACCCTAGCGGGGAGGGCCCACGGGGAGCTGTTTTTT.